This T cell receptor (beta chain) emerged from a study of T-cell reconstitution after alpha-beta-depleted transplantation in children (dated by TCRdb to about 2016). Study-wide context: Using TCR repertoire profiling, the study quantitatively followed how T-cell immune reconstitution unfolded in children after TCRalphabeta/CD19-depleted allogeneic hematopoietic cell transplantation.

A note on this clonotype: There is no known antigen for this receptor. No qualities accompany the bases; no much larger clone lies one base away.

The treatment or condition label for this specimen denotes: allogeneic hematopoietic cell transplantation with graft depleted of TCRalphabeta T cells and CD19 B cells. Transplant recipients were children who received TCRalphabeta/CD19-depleted allogeneic hematopoietic cell grafts. Overall study results and their limits: The frequencies of hyperexpanded clones fell over the following months, and after one year, T-cell counts and TCRbeta diversity were mostly attributed to newly produced T cells. In some patients, the high TCRbeta diversity seen at day 60 was put down to recipient T cells and intrathymic progenitors that had survived conditioning. The apparently early alphabetaT-cell count recovery about two months after transplant was reportedly dependent on only several hundred rapidly expanded clones derived from non-depleted graft cells.

The method was PCR. The sequencing machine was an Illumina HiSeq 2500. Molecular barcoding was employed in the preparation of TCR libraries, with unique molecular identifiers being used to normalize TCRbeta repertoire quantification. TCRdb passed the public sequencing reads through fastp at Q25 and MiXCR, retaining productive beta sequences. Entries that share a CDR3 protein sequence are merged under the most common genes and DNA. This sample holds about 980,000 distinct CDR3 sequences; about 29% were observed only once. The ten biggest clones cover over 25% of the sample. The TCR originated in a boy younger than two who had a stem cell transplant for SCID, so the T cells may come from the graft donor. This sample comprised PBMCs, mostly from graft donor cells, obtained 360 days after TCRalphabeta/CD19-depleted stem cell transplant.

The DNA sequence reads TGTGCCAGCCGGCAGGGGTACTCCGGGGAGCTGTTTTTT. Its translation is CASRQGYSGELFF. The sequence links TRBV7-2 to TRBJ2-2; the D gene is perhaps TRBD1, on 6 matching bases. V was cut back by 8 bases and J by 6 bases, leaving a gap of 13 bases between them. The germline V gene yields SGHTA for CDR1 and FQGNSA for CDR2. Counted from cysteine to phenylalanine, this CDR3 has 13 amino acids. CDR3 DNA only is kept here, 39 bases in frame from base 1. Here the CDR3 is joined to the reference TRBV7-2 and TRBJ2-2 genes, and the full variable domain is: GAGVSQSPSNKVTEKGKDVELRCDPISGHTALYWYRQSLGQGLEFLIYFQGNSAPDKSGLPSDRFSAERTGGSVSTLTIQRTQQEDSAVYLCASRQGYSGELFFGEGSRLTVL.